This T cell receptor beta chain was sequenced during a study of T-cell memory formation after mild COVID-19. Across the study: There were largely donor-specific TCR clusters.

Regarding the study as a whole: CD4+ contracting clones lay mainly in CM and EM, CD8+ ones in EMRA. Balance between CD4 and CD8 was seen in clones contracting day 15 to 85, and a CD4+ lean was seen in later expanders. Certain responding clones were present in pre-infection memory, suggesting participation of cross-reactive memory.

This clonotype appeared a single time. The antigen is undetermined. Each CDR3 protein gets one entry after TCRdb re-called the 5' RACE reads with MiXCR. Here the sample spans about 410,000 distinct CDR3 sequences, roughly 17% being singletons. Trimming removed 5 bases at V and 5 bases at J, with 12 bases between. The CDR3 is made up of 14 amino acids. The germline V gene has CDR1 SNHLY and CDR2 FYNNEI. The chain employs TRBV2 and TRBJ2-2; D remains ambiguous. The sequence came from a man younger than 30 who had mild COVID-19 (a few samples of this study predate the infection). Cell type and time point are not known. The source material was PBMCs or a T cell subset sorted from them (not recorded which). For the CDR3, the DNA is TGTGCCAGCAGTCTAGGCCTAGGGACCGGGGAGCTGTTTTTT. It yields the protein CASSLGLGTGELFF. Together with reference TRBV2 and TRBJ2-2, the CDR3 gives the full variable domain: EPEVTQTPSHQVTQMGQEVILRCVPISNHLYFYWYRQILGQKVEFLVSFYNNEISEKSEIFDDQFSVERPDGSNFTLKIRSTKLEDSAMYFCASSLGLGTGELFFGEGSRLTVL.